This TCR beta chain was profiled in a study of long-term antiretroviral therapy in people with HIV. Study-wide points: Relative to transplant donor controls, diversity remained lower despite increasing after ART.

An immunoSEQ assay, version v3.0, was performed at survey level. The data were produced by immunoSEQ multiplex PCR, yet TCRdb's version contains in-frame clones alone and is incomplete. The sample consists of tens of thousands of clones, roughly 96% of them appearing once. About this clone: Its antigen is unknown.

Every one of the participants with HIV received treatment in the United States. This clonotype was obtained from a man younger than 45 with HIV. The material sequenced was unsorted PBMCs, taken around 6 years after starting antiretroviral therapy.

DNA for the CDR3: TGTGCCAGCAGCTTGGACACTGAAGCTTTCTTT. Its translation is CASSLDTEAFF. J is TRBJ1-1 and V is TRBV5-4, with unresolved D. Trimming removed 0 bases at V and 3 bases at J, with 0 bases between. The CDR3 is 11 amino acids. Germline V gene sequence: CDR1 SGHNT, CDR2 YYREEE (reference sequence).